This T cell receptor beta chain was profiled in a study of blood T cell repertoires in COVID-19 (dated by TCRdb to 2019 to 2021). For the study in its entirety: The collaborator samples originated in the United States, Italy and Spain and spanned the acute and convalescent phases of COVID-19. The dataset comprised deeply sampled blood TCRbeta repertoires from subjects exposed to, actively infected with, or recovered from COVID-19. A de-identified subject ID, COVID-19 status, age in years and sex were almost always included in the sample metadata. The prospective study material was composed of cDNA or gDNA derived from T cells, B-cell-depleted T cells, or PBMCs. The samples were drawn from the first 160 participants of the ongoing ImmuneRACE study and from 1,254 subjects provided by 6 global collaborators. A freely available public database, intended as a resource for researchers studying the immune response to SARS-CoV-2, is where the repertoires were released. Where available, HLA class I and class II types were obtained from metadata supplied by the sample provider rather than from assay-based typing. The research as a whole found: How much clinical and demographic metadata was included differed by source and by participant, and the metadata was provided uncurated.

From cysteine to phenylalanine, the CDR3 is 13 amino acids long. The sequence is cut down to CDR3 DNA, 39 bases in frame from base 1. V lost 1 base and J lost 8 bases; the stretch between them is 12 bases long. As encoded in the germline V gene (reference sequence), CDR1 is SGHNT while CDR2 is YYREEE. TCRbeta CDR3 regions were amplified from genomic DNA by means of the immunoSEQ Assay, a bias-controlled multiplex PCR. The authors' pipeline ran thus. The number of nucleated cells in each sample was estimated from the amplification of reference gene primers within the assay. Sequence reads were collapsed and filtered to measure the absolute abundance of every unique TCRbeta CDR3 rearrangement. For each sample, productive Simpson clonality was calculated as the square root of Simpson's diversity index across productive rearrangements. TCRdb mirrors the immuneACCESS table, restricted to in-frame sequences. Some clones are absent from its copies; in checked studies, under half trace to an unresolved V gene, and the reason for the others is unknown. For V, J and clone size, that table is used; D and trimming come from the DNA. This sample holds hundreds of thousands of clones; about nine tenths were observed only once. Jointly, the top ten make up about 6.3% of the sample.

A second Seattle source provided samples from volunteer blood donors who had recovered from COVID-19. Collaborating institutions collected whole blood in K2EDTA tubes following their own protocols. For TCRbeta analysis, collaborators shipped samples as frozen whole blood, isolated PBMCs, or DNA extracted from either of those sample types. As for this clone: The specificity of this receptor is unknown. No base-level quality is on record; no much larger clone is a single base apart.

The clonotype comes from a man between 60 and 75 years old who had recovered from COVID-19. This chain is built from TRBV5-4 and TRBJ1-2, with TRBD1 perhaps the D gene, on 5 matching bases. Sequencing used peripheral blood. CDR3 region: CASSLKGVRGYTF. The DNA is TGTGCCAGCAGCTTGAAAGGGGTCCGGGGCTACACCTTC.